The rows below give T cell receptor beta chains drawn from one sample of a study of T cells after posttransplantation cyclophosphamide. TCRdb keeps only in-frame clones here, not all; method: immunoSEQ multiplex PCR. The sample has 35,000 to 45,000 clones, roughly 73% seen once. Specimen: CD4+ T cells sorted from blood, collected roughly 1,900 days after a stem cell transplant with posttransplant cyclophosphamide. All receptors come from a female patient between 40 and 55 years old who received an allogeneic stem cell transplant from a related donor, was CMV-positive, and had no GVHD. The T cells may partly be graft donor cells. Both conserved end residues are part of each CDR3. The order of the fields is D gene, V gene, J gene, clone size, CDR3 protein, CDR3 DNA. D genes are given only for firm matches. The size field is filled for only some rows; it gives once, few, many or a size class.

d_call: NA
v_call: TRBV29-1
j_call: TRBJ1-2
clone_size: NA
cdr3_aa: CSVDLMGLTYGYTF
cdr3_nt: TGCAGCGTTGATTTGATGGGGCTGACCTATGGCTACACCTTC

d_call: NA
v_call: TRBV6-5
j_call: TRBJ1-1
clone_size: NA
cdr3_aa: CASRAGQGVAEAFF
cdr3_nt: TGTGCCAGCAGAGCGGGCCAAGGGGTCGCTGAAGCTTTCTTT

d_call: NA
v_call: TRBV5-1
j_call: TRBJ1-6
clone_size: NA
cdr3_aa: CASSFGLSYNSPLHF
cdr3_nt: TGCGCCAGCAGCTTCGGGTTGTCCTATAATTCACCCCTCCACTTT

d_call: TRBD2
v_call: TRBV5-1
j_call: TRBJ2-7
clone_size: NA
cdr3_aa: CASSLNPGGSYEQYF
cdr3_nt: TGCGCCAGCAGCTTGAACCCCGGGGGGTCCTACGAGCAGTACTTC

d_call: TRBD1
v_call: TRBV7-3
j_call: TRBJ2-7
clone_size: NA
cdr3_aa: CASSPDGGQGYEQYF
cdr3_nt: TGTGCCAGCAGCCCCGATGGGGGACAGGGCTACGAGCAGTACTTC

d_call: TRBD1
v_call: TRBV15
j_call: TRBJ2-6
clone_size: NA
cdr3_aa: CATTGTGGAGANVLTF
cdr3_nt: TGTGCCACAACCGGGACAGGGGGCGCTGGGGCCAACGTCCTGACTTTC

d_call: NA
v_call: TRBV10-3
j_call: TRBJ1-2
clone_size: NA
cdr3_aa: CAISESKGVIYGYTF
cdr3_nt: TGTGCCATCAGTGAGTCCAAGGGGGTGATCTATGGCTACACCTTC

d_call: NA
v_call: TRBV28
j_call: TRBJ1-5
clone_size: NA
cdr3_aa: CASSGGSQPQHF
cdr3_nt: TGTGCCAGCAGTGGGGGCTCTCAGCCCCAGCATTTT

d_call: NA
v_call: TRBV6-1
j_call: TRBJ1-1
clone_size: NA
cdr3_aa: CASSEDPRGTEAFF
cdr3_nt: TGTGCCAGCAGTGAAGACCCCCGGGGCACTGAAGCTTTCTTT

d_call: TRBD1
v_call: TRBV27
j_call: TRBJ1-1
clone_size: NA
cdr3_aa: CASSTRQGAYTEAFF
cdr3_nt: TGTGCCAGCAGTACCCGACAGGGGGCGTACACTGAAGCTTTCTTT

d_call: TRBD1
v_call: TRBV27
j_call: TRBJ1-2
clone_size: NA
cdr3_aa: CASSSLDRDNGYTF
cdr3_nt: TGTGCCAGCAGTTCCCTGGACAGGGATAATGGCTACACCTTC

d_call: NA
v_call: TRBV29-1
j_call: TRBJ2-1
clone_size: NA
cdr3_aa: CSVLQLLAYNEQFF
cdr3_nt: TGCAGCGTTCTCCAACTATTAGCCTACAATGAGCAGTTCTTC

d_call: TRBD1
v_call: TRBV19
j_call: TRBJ1-1
clone_size: NA
cdr3_aa: CASILSPGTAEAEAFF
cdr3_nt: TGTGCCAGTATCCTCAGTCCCGGGACAGCGGAGGCTGAAGCTTTCTTT

d_call: TRBD1
v_call: TRBV7-3
j_call: TRBJ1-1
clone_size: NA
cdr3_aa: CASSPTGGRAEAFF
cdr3_nt: TGTGCCAGCAGCCCTACAGGGGGACGGGCTGAAGCTTTCTTT

d_call: TRBD2
v_call: TRBV28
j_call: TRBJ2-3
clone_size: once
cdr3_aa: CASREMGGDSDTQYF
cdr3_nt: TGTGCCAGCAGGGAGATGGGGGGGGATTCAGATACGCAGTATTTT

d_call: NA
v_call: TRBV27
j_call: TRBJ1-2
clone_size: once
cdr3_aa: CASSLKQNYGYTF
cdr3_nt: TGTGCCAGCAGTTTAAAACAGAACTATGGCTACACCTTC

d_call: NA
v_call: TRBV11-1
j_call: TRBJ2-2
clone_size: once
cdr3_aa: CASSLGRLNTGELFF
cdr3_nt: TGTGCCAGCAGCTTAGGCAGGCTGAACACCGGGGAGCTGTTTTTT

d_call: TRBD1
v_call: TRBV7-9
j_call: TRBJ1-1
clone_size: NA
cdr3_aa: CASAERGHTEAFF
cdr3_nt: TGTGCCAGCGCTGAGAGGGGGCACACTGAAGCTTTCTTT

d_call: TRBD2
v_call: TRBV6-5
j_call: TRBJ2-5
clone_size: NA
cdr3_aa: CASSSPSGGETQYF
cdr3_nt: TGTGCCAGCAGTTCCCCTAGCGGGGGTGAGACCCAGTACTTC

d_call: TRBD1
v_call: TRBV28
j_call: TRBJ1-4
clone_size: NA
cdr3_aa: CASSLWGQPNEKLFF
cdr3_nt: TGTGCCAGCAGTTTATGGGGACAGCCTAATGAAAAACTGTTTTTT

d_call: TRBD2
v_call: TRBV5-1
j_call: TRBJ2-7
clone_size: NA
cdr3_aa: CASSYRLAGRSSYEQYF
cdr3_nt: TGCGCCAGCAGTTATAGACTAGCGGGTAGAAGCTCCTACGAGCAGTACTTC

d_call: NA
v_call: TRBV19
j_call: TRBJ1-2
clone_size: once
cdr3_aa: CASNIRAADYGYTF
cdr3_nt: TGTGCCAGTAATATCAGGGCCGCTGACTATGGCTACACCTTC

d_call: TRBD1
v_call: TRBV6-1
j_call: TRBJ1-6
clone_size: NA
cdr3_aa: CASSSDRGVSPLHF
cdr3_nt: TGTGCCAGCAGTTCCGACAGGGGAGTTTCACCCCTCCACTTT

d_call: TRBD2
v_call: TRBV6-5
j_call: TRBJ2-1
clone_size: NA
cdr3_aa: CASRRRAGVVNEQFF
cdr3_nt: TGTGCCAGCAGGAGGCGGGCGGGGGTAGTCAATGAGCAGTTCTTC

d_call: NA
v_call: TRBV7-3
j_call: TRBJ2-2
clone_size: NA
cdr3_aa: CASSLIGAENTGELFF
cdr3_nt: TGTGCCAGCAGCTTAATCGGTGCGGAGAACACCGGGGAGCTGTTTTTT

d_call: NA
v_call: TRBV28
j_call: TRBJ1-2
clone_size: NA
cdr3_aa: CASSLSWSNYGYTF
cdr3_nt: TGTGCCAGCAGTTTGTCTTGGAGCAACTATGGCTACACCTTC

d_call: TRBD1
v_call: TRBV5-1
j_call: TRBJ2-2
clone_size: NA
cdr3_aa: CASSLIGTGDFANTGELFF
cdr3_nt: TGCGCCAGCAGCTTGATTGGGACAGGGGACTTTGCGAACACCGGGGAGCTGTTTTTT

d_call: NA
v_call: TRBV19
j_call: TRBJ1-2
clone_size: NA
cdr3_aa: CASTTLFMRDYGYTF
cdr3_nt: TGTGCCAGTACCACGCTGTTCATGAGAGACTATGGCTACACCTTC

d_call: NA
v_call: TRBV6-1
j_call: TRBJ2-7
clone_size: NA
cdr3_aa: CASSEALSVTNEQYF
cdr3_nt: TGTGCCAGCAGTGAAGCGCTCTCAGTTACAAACGAGCAGTACTTC

d_call: NA
v_call: TRBV2
j_call: TRBJ2-2
clone_size: few
cdr3_aa: CASSARTVNTGELFF
cdr3_nt: TGTGCCAGCAGTGCAAGGACAGTAAACACCGGGGAGCTGTTTTTT